The T cell receptor (beta chain) described here comes from a study of OX40 agonist ivuxolimab in advanced cancers. Study details: The treatment was a fully human IgG2 OX40 agonist, ivuxolimab. Study-level results: Researchers did not determine the expanded peripheral T cells' antigen specificity.

V lost 4 bases and J lost 5, with 15 bases in between. The CDR3 totals 14 residues. Germline V gene data show CDR1 as SNHLY and CDR2 as FYNNEI. Profiled with immunoSEQ multiplex PCR; TCRdb holds only in-frame clones, not every one. The sample contains 80,000 to 95,000 clones, 65% to 90% of which appear only once. Sample share makes this clone medium-sized. Antigen unknown. Specimen: CD4+ or CD8+ T cells sorted from blood, collected in a trial of the OX40 agonist ivuxolimab. The TCR was taken from an adult with an advanced solid tumor such as melanoma, head and neck, liver or kidney cancer. V gene TRBV2 combines with J gene TRBJ2-7; tentatively, D is TRBD2 (6 bases). CDR3 DNA sequence: TGTGCCAGCAGTGCGACTAGGAGGGCCCACGAGCAGTACTTC. Protein product: CASSATRRAHEQYF.